The TCR beta chain described here comes from a study of neurological immune-mediated disorders. Many counts were recorded for this clonotype. The cDNA was synthesized by 5'RACE incorporating 10-nucleotide random UMIs. TCRdb re-called the 5' RACE reads through MiXCR, storing one row per CDR3 protein. The sample shows about 55,000 distinct CDR3 sequences, 4% to 5.5% of them seen only once. The CDR3 loop spans 14 amino acids. Germline trimming cut 3 bases from V and 8 bases from J; bases unmatched to any gene: 3. Germline V gene data show CDR1 as WSHSY and CDR2 as SAAADI. The material sequenced was PBMCs. The chain joins TRBV10-2 to TRBJ2-1; 11 bases are a match to TRBD2. This TCR derives from a man aged 45-60 years with multiple sclerosis. In nucleotides, the CDR3 is TGCGCCAGCAGTGAAATAGCGGGGGGGCATGAGCAGTTCTTC. Translation gives CASSEIAGGHEQFF.